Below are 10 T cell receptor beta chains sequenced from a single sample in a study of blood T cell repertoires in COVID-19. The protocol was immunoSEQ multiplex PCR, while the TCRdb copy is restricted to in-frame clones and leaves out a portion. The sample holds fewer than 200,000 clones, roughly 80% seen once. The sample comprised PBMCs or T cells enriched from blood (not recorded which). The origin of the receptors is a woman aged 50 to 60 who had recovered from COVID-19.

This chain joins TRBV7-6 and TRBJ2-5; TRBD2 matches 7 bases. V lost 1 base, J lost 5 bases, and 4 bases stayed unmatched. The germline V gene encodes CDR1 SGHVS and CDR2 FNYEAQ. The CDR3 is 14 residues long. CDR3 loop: CASSLEGGSETQYF. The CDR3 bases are TGTGCCAGCAGCTTAGAAGGCGGGAGTGAGACCCAGTACTTC.

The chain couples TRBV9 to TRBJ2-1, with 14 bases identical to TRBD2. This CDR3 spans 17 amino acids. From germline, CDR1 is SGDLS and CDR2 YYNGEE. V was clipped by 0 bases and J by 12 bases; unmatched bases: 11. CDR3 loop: CASSVGEGGLAGVLQFF. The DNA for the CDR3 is TGTGCCAGCAGCGTAGGTGAAGGGGGACTAGCGGGAGTTTTGCAGTTCTTC.

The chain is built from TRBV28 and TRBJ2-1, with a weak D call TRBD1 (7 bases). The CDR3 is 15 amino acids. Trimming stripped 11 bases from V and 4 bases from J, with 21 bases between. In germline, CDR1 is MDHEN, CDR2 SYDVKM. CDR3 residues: CASQGGQSPYNEQFF. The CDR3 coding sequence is TGTGCCTCCCAGGGGGGACAGTCCCCTTACAATGAGCAGTTCTTC.

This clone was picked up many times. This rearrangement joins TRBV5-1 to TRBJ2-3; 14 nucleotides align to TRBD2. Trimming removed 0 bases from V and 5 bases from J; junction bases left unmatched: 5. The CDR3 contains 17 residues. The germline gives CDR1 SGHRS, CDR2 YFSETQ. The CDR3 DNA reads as TGCGCCAGCAGCTTGGATAGGACTAGCGGGAGGAGAGATACGCAGTATTTT. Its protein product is CASSLDRTSGRRDTQYF.

CDR3 in amino acids: CASSLSYGGNEQFF. The DNA for the CDR3 is TGTGCCAGCAGTCTGTCTTACGGGGGTAATGAGCAGTTCTTC. The chain recombines TRBV7-3 with TRBJ2-1; perhaps TRBD2 as D (6 bases). CDR1 SGHTA and CDR2 FQGTGA come from the germline V gene. This CDR3 region has 14 residues. V was cut by 6 bases and J by 7 bases, with 16 bases left in between.

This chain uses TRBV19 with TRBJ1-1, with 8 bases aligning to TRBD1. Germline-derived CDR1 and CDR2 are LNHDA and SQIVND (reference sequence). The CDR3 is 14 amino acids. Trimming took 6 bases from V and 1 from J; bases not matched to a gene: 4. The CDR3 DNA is TGTGCCAGTAGCCATGGGACAGGGAACACTGAAGCTTTCTTT. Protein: CASSHGTGNTEAFF.

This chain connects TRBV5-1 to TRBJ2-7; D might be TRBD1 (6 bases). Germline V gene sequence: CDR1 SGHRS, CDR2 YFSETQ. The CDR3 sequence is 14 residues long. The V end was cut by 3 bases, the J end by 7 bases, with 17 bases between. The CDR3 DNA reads TGCGCCAGCAGCTGGGGGCGGTTAGAGGGGGAGCAGTACTTC. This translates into CASSWGRLEGEQYF.

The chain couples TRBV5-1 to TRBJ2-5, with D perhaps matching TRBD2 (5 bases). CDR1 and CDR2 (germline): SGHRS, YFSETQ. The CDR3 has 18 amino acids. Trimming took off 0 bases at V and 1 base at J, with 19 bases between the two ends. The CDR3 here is CASSLAKRGSLLQETQYF. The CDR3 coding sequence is TGCGCCAGCAGCTTGGCCAAAAGAGGGTCCCTGCTCCAAGAGACCCAGTACTTC.

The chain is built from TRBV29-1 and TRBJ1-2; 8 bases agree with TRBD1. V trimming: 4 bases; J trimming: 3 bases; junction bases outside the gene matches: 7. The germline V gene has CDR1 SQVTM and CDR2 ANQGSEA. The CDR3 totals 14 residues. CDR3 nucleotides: TGCAGCGTTGCCCGGACAGGGTTTGACTATGGCTACACCTTC. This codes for CSVARTGFDYGYTF.

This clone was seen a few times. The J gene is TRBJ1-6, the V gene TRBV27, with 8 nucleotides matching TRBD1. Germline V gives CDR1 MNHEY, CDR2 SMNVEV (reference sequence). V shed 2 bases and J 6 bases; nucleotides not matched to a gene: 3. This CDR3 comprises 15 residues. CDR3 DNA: TGTGCCAGCAGTTTAATGGGACAGGCTAATTCACCCCTCCACTTT. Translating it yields CASSLMGQANSPLHF.